Below are 6 T cell receptor beta chains sequenced from a single sample in a study of OX40 agonist ivuxolimab in advanced cancers. Here immunoSEQ multiplex PCR was the method, and the copy in TCRdb shows in-frame clones only, minus some. This table holds roughly 80,000 clones, over 90% found once. The material sequenced was CD4+ or CD8+ T cells sorted from blood, taken in a trial of the OX40 agonist ivuxolimab. These TCRs come from an adult with an advanced solid tumor such as melanoma, head and neck, liver or kidney cancer.

This clone was counted once. This chain connects TRBV2 to TRBJ1-3; D uncertain. The CDR3 extends over 14 amino acids. Germline V gives CDR1 SNHLY, CDR2 FYNNEI. The V end was cut by 6 bases, the J end by 0 bases, with 9 bases between. The CDR3 bases are TGTGCCAGCAGCGAGAACAACTCTGGAAACACCATATATTTT. Its translation: CASSENNSGNTIYF.

V and J are TRBV28 and TRBJ2-2, with D hard to call. Germline CDR1 MDHEN, CDR2 SYDVKM. This CDR3 spans 13 amino acids. V was pared by 4 bases and J by 6 bases, with 9 bases between. CDR3 sequence reads: CASSSLEPGELFF. The CDR3 coding sequence is TGTGCCAGCAGTTCCTTGGAACCCGGGGAGCTGTTTTTT.

The V call is TRBV5-1, the J call TRBJ2-2, with D hard to call. This CDR3 spans 15 amino acids. The V end was cut by 4 bases, the J end by 3 bases, with 13 bases between. From germline, CDR1 is SGHRS and CDR2 YFSETQ. CDR3 amino acids: CASSRRQHYTGELFF. The CDR3, as DNA: TGCGCCAGCAGCCGGCGGCAGCACTACACCGGGGAGCTGTTTTTT. The full variable domain, its missing parts supplied by reference TRBV5-1 and TRBJ2-2, is KAGVTQTPRYLIKTRGQQVTLSCSPISGHRSVSWYQQTPGQGLQFLFEYFSETQRNKGNFPGRFSGRQFSNSRSEMNVSTLELGDSALYLCASSRRQHYTGELFFGEGSRLTVL.

The rearrangement uses TRBV5-6 and TRBJ1-3, with D unresolved. The germline V gene encodes CDR1 SGHDT and CDR2 YYEEEE. V lost 3 bases, J lost 1 base, and 11 bases lay in between. CDR3 length: 15 residues. The DNA of the CDR3 is TGTGCCAGCAGCTGGAACCGGGGATCTGGAAACACCATATATTTT. Translated, it gives CASSWNRGSGNTIYF.

About this clone itself: A junction boundary mismatches the germline segment, possibly from a read error. The gene calls are TRBV5-1 and TRBJ1-1; the D is unclear. CDR1 and CDR2 from the germline V gene are SGHRS and YFSETQ. The CDR3 totals 15 residues. Here the CDR3 reads CASSSFGREVTEAFF. The CDR3 coding sequence is TGTGCCAGCAGCTCGTTCGGTAGGGAGGTCACTGAAGCTTTCTTT.

The rearrangement uses TRBV7-3 and TRBJ2-2; D is perhaps TRBD1 or TRBD2 (5 bases each). Between the trimmed V and J ends, which lost 5 bases and 4 bases, there was a span of 11 bases. The CDR3 consists of 14 residues. Looked up from germline, CDR1 is SGHTA and CDR2 is FQGTGA. CDR3 amino acids: CASSVGVSTGELFF. DNA of the CDR3: TGTGCCAGCAGCGTGGGGGTTAGCACCGGGGAGCTGTTTTTT.